Presented here are 8 T cell receptor beta chains from one specimen sequenced in a study of blood T cell repertoires in COVID-19. Method: immunoSEQ multiplex PCR; TCRdb's copy keeps in-frame clones and lacks some. In the table there are fewer than 250,000 clones, around 90% of which are singletons. Specimen: peripheral blood. The receptors here all came from a young man with COVID-19, enrolled during active disease.

This sequence joins TRBV7-9 and TRBJ1-2; tentative D call: TRBD1 (6 bases). Per the germline V gene, CDR1 is SEHNR and CDR2 is FQNEAQ (reference sequence). The V and J ends lost 5 bases and 6 bases respectively, with 13 bases between them. CDR3 length: 13 residues. CDR3 region: CASSQGQRNGYTF. The CDR3 DNA follows: TGTGCCAGCAGCCAGGGGCAGAGAAATGGCTACACCTTC.

This chain uses TRBV15 with TRBJ1-6, with D possibly TRBD1 on 5 matching bases. V was trimmed by 2 bases and J by 6 bases, leaving 17 bases between them. Per germline, CDR1 LNHNV and CDR2 YYDKDF (reference sequence). CDR3 length: 17 residues. The CDR3, as DNA: TGTGCCACCAGCAGACTTCTATCAGACAGTTTTAATTCACCCCTCCACTTT. Its translation is CATSRLLSDSFNSPLHF. Full variable domain (outside the CDR3, taken from reference TRBV15 and TRBJ1-6): DAMVIQNPRYQVTQFGKPVTLSCSQTLNHNVMYWYQQKSSQAPKLLFHYYDKDFNNEADTPDNFQSRRPNTSFCFLDIRSPGLGDTAMYLCATSRLLSDSFNSPLHFGNGTRLTVT.

CDR3 coding DNA: TGTGCCAGCAGCCCCGCGCAACAGGGTCAAGAGACCCAGTACTTC. This encodes CASSPAQQGQETQYF. The genes are TRBV6-6 and TRBJ2-5; D may be TRBD1 (6 bases). This CDR3 has 15 amino acids. The V gene's germline CDR1 is MNHNY and CDR2 SVGAGI (reference sequence). Trimming shortened V by 6 bases and J by 2 bases, and 16 bases separated the two germline ends.

The CDR3 DNA reads TGTGCCAGCAGCCAAGACACAGGGTGGGAGAATGAGCAGTTCTTC. It yields the protein CASSQDTGWENEQFF. This chain joins TRBV3-1 (or the pseudogene TRBV3-2) and TRBJ2-1; weak D call: TRBD1 (6 bases). Looked up from germline, CDR1 is LGHDT and CDR2 is YNNKEL (reference sequence). This CDR3 contains 15 residues. Trimming removed 0 bases from V and 7 bases from J, with 13 bases in between.

The J gene is TRBJ2-5, the V gene TRBV11-3; D is perhaps TRBD2 (6 bases). The ends were cut back, 2 bases at V and 5 bases at J, with 15 bases in the middle. The CDR3 is 15 residues long. In germline, CDR1 is SGHNT, CDR2 YENEEA. The CDR3 nucleotides are TGTGCCAGCAGCTTACGTGGCCAGGCGGGGGAGACCCAGTACTTC. Its translation: CASSLRGQAGETQYF.

In this sample, this clone turned up a few times. The chain recombines TRBV5-4 with TRBJ2-2, with D unresolved. This CDR3 is 15 amino acids long. Germline V lookup: CDR1 SGHNT, CDR2 YYREEE (reference sequence). V lost 4 bases, J lost 4 bases, and 14 bases lay in between. The DNA for the CDR3 is TGTGCCAGCAGCGTGAATCTAGAATCCACCGGGGAGCTGTTTTTT. It yields the protein CASSVNLESTGELFF.

V gene TRBV6-5 combines with J gene TRBJ1-2; TRBD1 aligns across 9 bases. Looked up from germline, CDR1 is MNHEY and CDR2 is SVGAGI. The CDR3 spans 15 residues. Trimming cost V 6 bases and J 1 base; bases outside gene matches: 6. The DNA for the CDR3 is TGTGCCAGCAGGACCAGGACAGGGGATAACTATGGCTACACCTTC. Protein sequence: CASRTRTGDNYGYTF.

This chain links TRBV5-1 with TRBJ2-7; 9 nucleotides match TRBD1. V lost 4 bases to trimming and J lost 3 bases; unmatched junction nucleotides: 14. Germline V gene data show CDR1 as SGHRS and CDR2 as YFSETQ. The CDR3 runs 17 residues. The CDR3 nucleotides read TGCGCCAGCAGCCGTGGGACAGGGAGTCCGGAGGGCTACGAGCAGTACTTC. Translation gives CASSRGTGSPEGYEQYF.